Sequencing of this T cell receptor (beta chain) was carried out in a study of Ad26.COV2.S vaccination and SARS-CoV-2 variants. The overall study: Intramuscular Ad26.COV2.S at 5x10^10 or 1x10^11 viral particles.

Documented treatment: around 19 received Ad26.COV2.S at low or high dose, single or two shots; several received placebo; per-sample allocation not given. Specimen acquisition occurred on day 63 following the initial vaccine or placebo injection. Study conclusions and caveats: Analytic work on TCR breadth and depth might have understated the full extent of total T cell responses. Greater spike-specific TCR breadth was seen in vaccine recipients than in placebo recipients. Substantial breadth in spike-specific CD8+ and CD4+ T cell responses was reportedly seen after vaccination.

About this clone: Antigen unknown.

The CDR3 has 16 residues. Germline CDR1 and CDR2: MNHNY and SVGAGI (reference sequence). V dropped 7 bases and J dropped 7 bases, with 22 bases sitting between them. The method was immunoSEQ multiplex PCR; TCRdb's version includes in-frame clones alone and lacks a portion of them. Altogether 450,000 to 550,000 clones are present, 89% being singletons, with the ten largest covering about 1.7%. The sample in question was peripheral blood, obtained in a trial of Ad26.COV2.S vaccine versus placebo. The chain is built from TRBV6-6 and TRBJ2-2; D possibly corresponds to TRBD2 (5 bases). This receptor was identified in a person between 18 and 59 years old who received the Ad26.COV2.S COVID-19 vaccine or a placebo. In nucleotides, the CDR3 is TGTGCCAGCACCCCAAACGCGGGCGTTCGTGGCGGGGAGCTGTTTTTT. Protein: CASTPNAGVRGGELFF.